This T cell receptor beta chain was identified during a study of PD-L1 blockade in urothelial cancer. Study-wide background: Patients started atezolizumab around 2014, 1,200 mg intravenously every 3 weeks. Chemotherapy regimens numbering 0 to 3 had been given to patients. Analyses were performed on blood at 3 weeks after treatment start (the second dose) and at 6 weeks.

Time point denoted: pretreatment peripheral blood. Clones were sequenced by immunoSEQ multiplex PCR, and TCRdb holds only the in-frame ones, with some missing. The table lists approximately 94,000 clones, roughly 84% of them singletons. Study results and limitations: By 3 weeks, tumor-associated blood clones had expanded more in durable-benefit patients.

Germline assignment: CDR1 SQVTM and CDR2 ANQGSEA. The CDR3 sequence is 14 residues long. V lost 6 bases, J lost 4 bases, and 11 bases stayed unmatched. To note about this clone: Antigen unknown.

The receptor was isolated from a man in his 60s with urothelial cancer. This sequence joins TRBV29-1 and TRBJ2-5; 7 bases are shared with TRBD1. The sequencing here drew on PBMCs, taken around atezolizumab (anti-PD-L1) treatment. CDR3 region: CSVLGQGVVETQYF. Written as DNA, the CDR3 is TGCAGCGTCTTAGGGCAGGGGGTCGTAGAGACCCAGTACTTC.